This T cell receptor beta chain was observed in a study of response to subunit inactivated influenza vaccine. Study results and caveats: The authors offered the suggestion that each seasonal influenza vaccination recruits few new T cells.

TCRdb analysed the RT-PCR reads with MiXCR anew, one entry per CDR3 protein. The sample consists of some 850,000 distinct CDR3 sequences, around a sixth of them appearing once. This clonotype was recorded a few times. The antigen is unknown. Sequencing was performed on PBMCs from blood, taken 4 to 6 days after vaccination. This sequence originates from a man aged 50-60 years who received an inactivated influenza vaccine.

The CDR3 is CASSSSREQFF. The CDR3 DNA reads as TGTGCCAGCAGTTCGAGTCGTGAGCAGTTCTTC. V is TRBV7-9 and J is TRBJ2-1; D ambiguous. The CDR3 consists of 11 residues. Germline values: CDR1 SEHNR, CDR2 FQNEAQ (reference sequence). V was shortened by 6 bases and J by 9 bases, with 9 bases between the two germline ends.